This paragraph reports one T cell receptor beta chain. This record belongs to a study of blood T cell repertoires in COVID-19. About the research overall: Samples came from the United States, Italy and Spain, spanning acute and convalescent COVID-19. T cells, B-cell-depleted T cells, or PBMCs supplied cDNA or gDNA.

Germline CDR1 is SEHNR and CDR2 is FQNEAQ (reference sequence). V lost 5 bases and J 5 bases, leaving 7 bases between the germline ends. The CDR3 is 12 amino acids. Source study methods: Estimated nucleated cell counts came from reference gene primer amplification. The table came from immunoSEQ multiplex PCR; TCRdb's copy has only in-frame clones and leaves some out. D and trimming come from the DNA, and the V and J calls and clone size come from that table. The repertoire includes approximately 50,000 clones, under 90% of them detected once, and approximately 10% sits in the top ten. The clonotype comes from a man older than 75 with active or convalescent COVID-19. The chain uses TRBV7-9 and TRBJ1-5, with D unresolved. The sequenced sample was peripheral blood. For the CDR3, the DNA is TGTGCCAGCAGCAGGAGTGATCAGCCCCAGCATTTT. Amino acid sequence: CASSRSDQPQHF.